The rows below give T cell receptor beta chains drawn from one sample of a study of cytomegalovirus exposure and HLA in healthy donors. The data were produced by immunoSEQ multiplex PCR, yet TCRdb's version contains in-frame clones alone and is incomplete. The profile covers roughly 97,000 clones, with around 82% appearing a single time and roughly 1.8% taken by the ten largest. Sequenced input: PBMCs. The receptors were sampled from a woman aged 35 to 49 in good health and CMV-seronegative. Each CDR3 is given with its conserved first and last residue. The order of the fields is J gene, clone size, V gene, CDR3 protein. Clone size is shown for a subset of rows, as once, few, many or a class of expanded clone.

j_call: TRBJ1-2; clone_size: NA; v_call: TRBV7-3; cdr3_aa: CASSFNGQYGYTF
j_call: TRBJ1-4; clone_size: NA; v_call: TRBV18; cdr3_aa: CASSPGQSKEKLFF
j_call: TRBJ2-5; clone_size: NA; v_call: TRBV7-2; cdr3_aa: CASSLKILAGGGQETQYF
j_call: TRBJ2-1; clone_size: NA; v_call: TRBV7-3; cdr3_aa: CASSHGGSYNEQFF
j_call: TRBJ2-6; clone_size: NA; v_call: TRBV5-6; cdr3_aa: CASSLVVSSGANVLTF
j_call: TRBJ2-3; clone_size: NA; v_call: TRBV4-3; cdr3_aa: CASSQDRRFCTDTQYF
j_call: TRBJ2-7; clone_size: NA; v_call: TRBV28; cdr3_aa: CASSNRTGIILSYEQYF
j_call: TRBJ1-2; clone_size: NA; v_call: TRBV5-8; cdr3_aa: CASSWDGTDSGYTF
j_call: TRBJ2-7; clone_size: NA; v_call: TRBV6-6; cdr3_aa: CASSSAGAATYEQYF
j_call: TRBJ1-1; clone_size: NA; v_call: TRBV27; cdr3_aa: CASSSTATEAFF
j_call: TRBJ2-1; clone_size: NA; v_call: TRBV5-8; cdr3_aa: CASSLELFRGSYNEQFF
j_call: TRBJ2-1; clone_size: NA; v_call: TRBV7-9; cdr3_aa: CASSLTLTSGAYNEQFF
j_call: TRBJ2-3; clone_size: few; v_call: TRBV11-2; cdr3_aa: CASSPERASTDTQYF
j_call: TRBJ2-1; clone_size: NA; v_call: TRBV7-9; cdr3_aa: CASSPLLVAFF
j_call: TRBJ2-1; clone_size: NA; v_call: TRBV28; cdr3_aa: CASRTGTSDYNEQFF
j_call: TRBJ1-5; clone_size: NA; v_call: TRBV2; cdr3_aa: CASSQEGQQYQPQHF
j_call: TRBJ2-1; clone_size: NA; v_call: TRBV10-3; cdr3_aa: CAISDTGLAGGYEQFF
j_call: TRBJ1-4; clone_size: NA; v_call: TRBV27; cdr3_aa: CASRLTGNANEKLFF
j_call: TRBJ1-3; clone_size: NA; v_call: TRBV13; cdr3_aa: CASSLNPVLSGNTIYF
j_call: TRBJ2-5; clone_size: NA; v_call: TRBV30; cdr3_aa: CAWSGASGRAQTQYF
j_call: TRBJ2-7; clone_size: NA; v_call: TRBV19; cdr3_aa: CASRADSSSYEQYF
j_call: TRBJ2-6; clone_size: NA; v_call: TRBV19; cdr3_aa: CASRRDSANSGANVLTF
j_call: TRBJ2-4; clone_size: NA; v_call: TRBV29-1; cdr3_aa: CSALWIGGNKNIQYF
j_call: TRBJ1-3; clone_size: few; v_call: TRBV10-1; cdr3_aa: CASTPNRSSSGNTIYF
j_call: TRBJ2-1; clone_size: NA; v_call: TRBV7-6; cdr3_aa: CASSLEVAREGRHNEQFF
j_call: TRBJ1-1; clone_size: NA; v_call: TRBV7-9; cdr3_aa: CASSEKGRGQGTEAFF
j_call: TRBJ1-2; clone_size: NA; v_call: TRBV7-9; cdr3_aa: CASSHIGSFGYTF
j_call: TRBJ2-5; clone_size: NA; v_call: TRBV28; cdr3_aa: CASGGSGGQETQYF
j_call: TRBJ2-2; clone_size: NA; v_call: TRBV6-1; cdr3_aa: CASIWGLAATGELFF
j_call: TRBJ2-7; clone_size: NA; v_call: TRBV5-1; cdr3_aa: CASSWTGSGSYEQYF
j_call: TRBJ1-5; clone_size: few; v_call: TRBV5-1; cdr3_aa: CASSLAGTRNQPQHF
j_call: TRBJ2-7; clone_size: few; v_call: TRBV7-2; cdr3_aa: CASSLDAGLGYEQYF
j_call: TRBJ2-2; clone_size: NA; v_call: TRBV11-3; cdr3_aa: CASTDRNTGELFF
j_call: TRBJ2-1; clone_size: NA; v_call: TRBV6-5; cdr3_aa: CASSLGLAGPRVF
j_call: TRBJ2-7; clone_size: NA; v_call: TRBV15; cdr3_aa: CATSRGRGWEQYF
j_call: TRBJ2-1; clone_size: NA; v_call: TRBV7-9; cdr3_aa: CASSTGLAGGKNEQFF
j_call: TRBJ2-5; clone_size: few; v_call: TRBV15; cdr3_aa: CATSRASGTSGRQTQYF
j_call: TRBJ1-3; clone_size: NA; v_call: TRBV7-2; cdr3_aa: CASSLQGNTIYF
j_call: TRBJ1-1; clone_size: NA; v_call: TRBV5-5; cdr3_aa: CASSHFGESMNTEAFF
j_call: TRBJ2-7; clone_size: few; v_call: TRBV9; cdr3_aa: CASSVLPTGDNEQYF
j_call: TRBJ2-7; clone_size: NA; v_call: TRBV27; cdr3_aa: CASSLGWGPSSYEQYF
j_call: TRBJ2-7; clone_size: NA; v_call: TRBV4-1; cdr3_aa: CASSQVQGIYEQYF
j_call: TRBJ2-1; clone_size: once; v_call: TRBV9; cdr3_aa: CASSRQQGGIDEQFF
j_call: TRBJ1-4; clone_size: NA; v_call: TRBV5-1; cdr3_aa: CASRLNEKLFF
j_call: TRBJ1-4; clone_size: NA; v_call: TRBV7-2; cdr3_aa: CASSQGNGNEKLFF
j_call: TRBJ2-3; clone_size: NA; v_call: TRBV7-9; cdr3_aa: CASSRTSGRATDTQYF
j_call: TRBJ2-7; clone_size: NA; v_call: TRBV27; cdr3_aa: CASSFLGQGIHEQYF